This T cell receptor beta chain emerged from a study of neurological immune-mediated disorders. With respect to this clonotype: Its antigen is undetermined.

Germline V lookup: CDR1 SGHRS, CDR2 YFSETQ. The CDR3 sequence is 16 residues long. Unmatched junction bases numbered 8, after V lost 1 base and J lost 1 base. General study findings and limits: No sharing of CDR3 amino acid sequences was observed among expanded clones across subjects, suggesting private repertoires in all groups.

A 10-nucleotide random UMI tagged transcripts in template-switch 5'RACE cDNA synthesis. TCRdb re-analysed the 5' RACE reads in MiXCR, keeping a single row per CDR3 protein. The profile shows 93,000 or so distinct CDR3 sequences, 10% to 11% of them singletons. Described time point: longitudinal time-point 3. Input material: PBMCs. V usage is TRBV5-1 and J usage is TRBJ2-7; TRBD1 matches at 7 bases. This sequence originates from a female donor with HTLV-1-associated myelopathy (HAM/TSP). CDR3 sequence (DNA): TGCGCCAGCAGCTTGACGATGGGACAGCTATCCTACGAGCAGTACTTC. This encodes CASSLTMGQLSYEQYF.